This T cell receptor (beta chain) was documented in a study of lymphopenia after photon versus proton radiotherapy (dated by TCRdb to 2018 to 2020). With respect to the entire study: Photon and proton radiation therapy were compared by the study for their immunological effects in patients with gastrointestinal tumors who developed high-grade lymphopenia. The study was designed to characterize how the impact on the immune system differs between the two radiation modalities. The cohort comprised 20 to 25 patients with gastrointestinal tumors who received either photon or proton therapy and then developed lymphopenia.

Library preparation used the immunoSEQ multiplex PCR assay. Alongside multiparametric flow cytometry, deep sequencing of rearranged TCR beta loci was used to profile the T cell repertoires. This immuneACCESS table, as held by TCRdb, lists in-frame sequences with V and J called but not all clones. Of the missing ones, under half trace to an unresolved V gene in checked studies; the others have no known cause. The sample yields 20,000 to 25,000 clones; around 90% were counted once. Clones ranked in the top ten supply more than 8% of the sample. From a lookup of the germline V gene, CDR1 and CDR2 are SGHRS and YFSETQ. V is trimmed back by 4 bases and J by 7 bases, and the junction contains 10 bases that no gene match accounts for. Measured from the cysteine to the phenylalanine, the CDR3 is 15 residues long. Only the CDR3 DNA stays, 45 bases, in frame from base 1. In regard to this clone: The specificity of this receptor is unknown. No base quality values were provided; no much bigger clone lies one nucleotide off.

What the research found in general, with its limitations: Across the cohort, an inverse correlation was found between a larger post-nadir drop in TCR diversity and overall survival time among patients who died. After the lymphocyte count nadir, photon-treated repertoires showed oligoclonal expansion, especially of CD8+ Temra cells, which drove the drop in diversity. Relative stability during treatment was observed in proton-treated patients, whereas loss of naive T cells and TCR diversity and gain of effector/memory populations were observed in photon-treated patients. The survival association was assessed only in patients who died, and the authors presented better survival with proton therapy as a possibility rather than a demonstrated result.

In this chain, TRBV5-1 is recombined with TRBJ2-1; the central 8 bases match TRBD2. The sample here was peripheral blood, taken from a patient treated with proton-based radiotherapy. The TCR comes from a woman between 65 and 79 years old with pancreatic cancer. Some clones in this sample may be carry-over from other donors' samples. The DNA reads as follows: TGCGCCAGCAGCCGGGGGGCGGGAGGAGAGAATGAGCAGTTCTTC. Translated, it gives CASSRGAGGENEQFF.